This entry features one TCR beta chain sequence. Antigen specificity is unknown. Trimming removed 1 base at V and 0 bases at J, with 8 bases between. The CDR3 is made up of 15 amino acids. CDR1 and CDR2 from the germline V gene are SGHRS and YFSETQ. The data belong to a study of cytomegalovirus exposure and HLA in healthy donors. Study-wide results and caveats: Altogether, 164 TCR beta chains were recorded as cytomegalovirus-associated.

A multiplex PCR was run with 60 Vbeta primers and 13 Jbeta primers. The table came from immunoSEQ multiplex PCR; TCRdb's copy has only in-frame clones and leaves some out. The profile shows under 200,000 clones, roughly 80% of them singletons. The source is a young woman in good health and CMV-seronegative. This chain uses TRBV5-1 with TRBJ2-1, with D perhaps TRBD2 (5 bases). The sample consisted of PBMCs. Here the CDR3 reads CASSLKAGSYNEQFF. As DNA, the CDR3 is TGCGCCAGCAGCTTGAAGGCGGGCTCCTACAATGAGCAGTTCTTC.